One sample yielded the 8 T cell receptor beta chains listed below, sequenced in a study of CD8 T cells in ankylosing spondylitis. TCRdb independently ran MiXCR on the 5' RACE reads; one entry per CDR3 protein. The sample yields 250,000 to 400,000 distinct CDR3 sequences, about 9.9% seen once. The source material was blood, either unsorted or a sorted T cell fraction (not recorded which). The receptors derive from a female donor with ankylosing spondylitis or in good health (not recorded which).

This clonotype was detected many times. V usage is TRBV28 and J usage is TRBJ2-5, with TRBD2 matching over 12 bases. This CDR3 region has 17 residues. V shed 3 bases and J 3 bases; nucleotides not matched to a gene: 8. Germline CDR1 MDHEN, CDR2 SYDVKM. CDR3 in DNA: TGTGCCAGCAGTTTCCTCACTAGCGGGAGGAAAAAAGAGACCCAGTACTTC. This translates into CASSFLTSGRKKETQYF. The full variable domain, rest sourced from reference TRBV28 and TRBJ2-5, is DVKVTQSSRYLVKRTGEKVFLECVQDMDHENMFWYRQDPGLGLRLIYFSYDVKMKEKGDIPEGYSVSREKKERFSLILESASTNQTSMYLCASSFLTSGRKKETQYFGPGTRLLVL.

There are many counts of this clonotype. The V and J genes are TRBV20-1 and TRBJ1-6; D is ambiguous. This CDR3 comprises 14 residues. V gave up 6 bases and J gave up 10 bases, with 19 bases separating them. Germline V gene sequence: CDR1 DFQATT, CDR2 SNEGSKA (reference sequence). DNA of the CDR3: TGCAGTGCCCCCGACGTGTTGGGCGGATCACCCCTCCACTTT. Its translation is CSAPDVLGGSPLHF.

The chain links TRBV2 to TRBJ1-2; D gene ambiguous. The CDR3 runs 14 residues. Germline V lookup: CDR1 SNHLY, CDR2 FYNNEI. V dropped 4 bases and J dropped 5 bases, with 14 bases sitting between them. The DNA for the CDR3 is TGTGCCAGCAGTGGGCGGAGAGCCGCATATGGCTACACCTTC. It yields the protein CASSGRRAAYGYTF.

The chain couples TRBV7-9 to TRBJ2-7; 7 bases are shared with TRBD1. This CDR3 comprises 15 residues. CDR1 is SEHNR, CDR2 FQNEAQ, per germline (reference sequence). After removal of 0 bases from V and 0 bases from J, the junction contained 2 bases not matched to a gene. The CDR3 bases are TGTGCCAGCAGCTTAGCGGGACAGATCTCCTACGAGCAGTACTTC. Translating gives CASSLAGQISYEQYF.

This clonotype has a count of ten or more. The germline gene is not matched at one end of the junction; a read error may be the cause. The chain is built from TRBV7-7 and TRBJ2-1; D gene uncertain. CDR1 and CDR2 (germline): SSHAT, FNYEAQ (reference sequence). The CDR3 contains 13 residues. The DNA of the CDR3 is TGTGCTAGCAGCCTCAGTGGCACCCATGAGCAGTTCTTC. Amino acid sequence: CASSLSGTHEQFF.

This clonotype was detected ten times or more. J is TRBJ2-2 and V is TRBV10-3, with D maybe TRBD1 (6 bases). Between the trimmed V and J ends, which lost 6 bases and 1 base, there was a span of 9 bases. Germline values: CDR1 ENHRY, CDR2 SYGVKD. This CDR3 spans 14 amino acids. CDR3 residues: CAIRAGENTGELFF. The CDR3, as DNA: TGTGCCATCAGGGCAGGGGAGAACACCGGGGAGCTGTTTTTT.

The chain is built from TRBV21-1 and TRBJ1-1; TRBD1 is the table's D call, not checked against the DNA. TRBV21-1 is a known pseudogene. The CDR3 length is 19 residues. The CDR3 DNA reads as TGTGCCAGCAGCACCAAAACCACCGACAGTTCCCTGGATGGCACTGAAGCTTTCTTT. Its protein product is CASSTKTTDSSLDGTEAFF.

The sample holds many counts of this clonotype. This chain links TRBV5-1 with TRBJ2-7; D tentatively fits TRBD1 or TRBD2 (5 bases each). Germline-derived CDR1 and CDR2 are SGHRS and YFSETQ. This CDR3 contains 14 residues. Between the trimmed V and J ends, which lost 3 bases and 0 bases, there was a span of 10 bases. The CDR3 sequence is CASSSTGTSYEQYF. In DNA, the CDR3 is TGCGCCAGCAGCTCAACCGGGACCTCCTACGAGCAGTACTTC.